The 15 T cell receptor beta chains in this list originate from one sample, sequenced in a study of OX40 agonist ivuxolimab in advanced cancers. The table came from immunoSEQ multiplex PCR; TCRdb's copy has only in-frame clones and leaves some out. The sample records 75,000 to 90,000 clones, roughly 92% being singletons. Sequenced here: CD4+ or CD8+ T cells sorted from blood, sampled in a trial of the OX40 agonist ivuxolimab. These receptors originate from an adult with an advanced solid tumor such as melanoma, head and neck, liver or kidney cancer.

The chain couples TRBV10-3 to TRBJ1-1; D gene ambiguous. Trimming pared 6 bases from V and 1 base from J, leaving 9 bases between. Germline CDR1 is ENHRY and CDR2 is SYGVKD. The CDR3 has 13 residues. The CDR3 DNA follows: TGTGCCATCAGGCCTCGCACGAACACTGAAGCTTTCTTT. Translation gives CAIRPRTNTEAFF.

The chain recombines TRBV6-1 with TRBJ1-2, with a tentative D call TRBD1 (6 bases). The CDR3 contains 14 residues. The V end lost 2 bases, the J end lost 5 bases, and 12 bases lay between the germline ends. Germline CDR1 reads MNHNS; CDR2 reads SASEGT. The CDR3 spells CASSERSGAYGYTF. The CDR3 nucleotides are TGTGCCAGCAGTGAACGTTCAGGGGCTTATGGCTACACCTTC.

The chain couples TRBV28 to TRBJ2-3, with D unclear. There are 12 residues in the CDR3. Per the germline V gene, CDR1 is MDHEN and CDR2 is SYDVKM. Trimming cost V 1 base and J 11 bases, with 10 bases left between them. The CDR3 DNA sequence: TGTGCCAGCAGTTTATCCCCCCTCATGCAGTATTTT. It specifies CASSLSPLMQYF.

CDR3 amino acids: CASKRHRDREETQYF. Here the CDR3 DNA reads TGCGCCAGCAAGAGACACCGGGACAGGGAAGAGACCCAGTACTTC. The genes are TRBV10-2 and TRBJ2-5; 9 positions agree with TRBD1. Germline V CDR1 and CDR2: WSHSY, SAAADI. V dropped 7 bases and J dropped 3; count of bases not matched to a gene: 9. The CDR3 consists of 15 residues.

This clone was seen only a few times. CDR3 nucleotide sequence: TGTGCCAGCAGTTACTGGAAAACCCCTAATGAGCAGTTCTTC. Protein: CASSYWKTPNEQFF. The chain has TRBV6-5 and TRBJ2-1; D ambiguous. This CDR3 is 14 amino acids long. Germline V CDR1 and CDR2: MNHEY, SVGAGI. V was pared by 1 base and J by 7 bases, with 11 bases between.

This rearrangement joins TRBV27 to TRBJ1-2; possibly TRBD1 for D (6 bases). In germline, CDR1 is MNHEY, CDR2 SMNVEV (reference sequence). The CDR3 has 14 amino acids. The ends were cut back, 5 bases at V and 5 bases at J, with 15 bases in the middle. CDR3 in DNA: TGTGCCAGCAGTGGGCAGGGGTTTTCTTATGGCTACACCTTC. This codes for CASSGQGFSYGYTF.

The CDR3 loop reads CASSLVHPHSPLHF. In nucleotides, the CDR3 is TGCGCCAGCAGCTTGGTTCATCCTCATTCACCCCTCCACTTT. The chain is built from TRBV5-1 and TRBJ1-6; D not certain. V was cut by 0 bases and J by 8 bases, with 9 bases left in between. From germline, CDR1 is SGHRS and CDR2 YFSETQ. This CDR3 region has 14 residues.

The chain recombines TRBV15 with TRBJ1-4; D not resolved. The germline CDR1 and CDR2 sequences are LNHNV and YYDKDF (reference sequence). The germline V and J ends were trimmed by 1 base and 7 bases, with 10 bases remaining between them. The CDR3 loop spans 14 amino acids. This chain's CDR3 is CATSRGRHLEKLFF. The CDR3, as DNA: TGTGCCACCAGCAGAGGCCGACATCTTGAAAAACTGTTTTTT. The full variable domain, rest sourced from reference TRBV15 and TRBJ1-4, is DAMVIQNPRYQVTQFGKPVTLSCSQTLNHNVMYWYQQKSSQAPKLLFHYYDKDFNNEADTPDNFQSRRPNTSFCFLDIRSPGLGDTAMYLCATSRGRHLEKLFFGSGTQLSVL.

In its sample, this clone was seen once. V usage is TRBV5-1 and J usage is TRBJ2-5, with TRBD1 matching 8 bases. The germline V gene has CDR1 SGHRS and CDR2 YFSETQ. With V trimmed by 4 bases and J by 3 bases, 8 bases remained unmatched. This CDR3 comprises 15 residues. CDR3 DNA sequence: TGCGCCAGCAGCCAGAGTCCGGGACAGGAAGAGACCCAGTACTTC. This codes for CASSQSPGQEETQYF.

This chain links TRBV5-4 with TRBJ2-3; 9 nucleotides align to TRBD2. The V gene's germline CDR1 is SGHNT and CDR2 YYREEE (reference sequence). V gave up 1 base and J gave up 7 bases; unmatched junction bases: 13. This CDR3 has 17 amino acids. The CDR3 spells CASSLQLAGLGVNTQYF. DNA of the CDR3: TGTGCCAGCAGCTTGCAGCTAGCGGGGCTCGGGGTGAATACGCAGTATTTT.

The CDR3 reads CSVASASGVTDTQYF. Written as DNA, the CDR3 is TGCAGCGTAGCCTCGGCTAGCGGGGTCACAGATACGCAGTATTTT. The chain employs TRBV29-1 and TRBJ2-3; 9 bases align to TRBD2. The CDR3 spans 15 residues. Trimming removed 6 bases from V and 2 bases from J; junction bases left unmatched: 9. CDR1 and CDR2 (germline): SQVTM, ANQGSEA.

The V gene is TRBV15, the J gene TRBJ1-6, with D unresolved. V shed 6 bases and J shed 0 bases, with 6 bases lying between them. CDR3 length: 14 amino acids. Germline CDR1 and CDR2: LNHNV and YYDKDF (reference sequence). The CDR3 region has the DNA TGTGCCACCAGTGGAAGCTCCTATAATTCACCCCTCCACTTT. Translation gives CATSGSSYNSPLHF.

This clone came up once. The chain is built from TRBV7-9 and TRBJ2-1, with TRBD2 identical over 9 bases. Germline-derived CDR1 and CDR2 are SEHNR and FQNEAQ (reference sequence). The CDR3 spans 14 residues. Losses at the gene ends were 3 bases for V and 6 bases for J; bases not matched to a gene: 3. The CDR3 DNA follows: TGTGCCAGCAGCTTCGGGACTAGCTTCAATGAGCAGTTCTTC. Residues: CASSFGTSFNEQFF.

The chain is built from TRBV7-2 and TRBJ2-3, with no clear D. Between the trimmed V and J ends, which lost 1 base and 6 bases, there was a span of 14 bases. Germline V gives CDR1 SGHTA, CDR2 FQGNSA. The CDR3 is 15 amino acids. CDR3 sequence reads: CASSLVLGGQDTQYF. CDR3 DNA sequence: TGTGCCAGCAGCTTAGTACTTGGCGGCCAGGATACGCAGTATTTT.

This clone has just one count. This chain joins TRBV5-1 and TRBJ2-7; 9 bases agree with TRBD1. The CDR3 loop spans 19 amino acids. V gave up 2 bases and J gave up 4 bases; unmatched junction bases: 19. Germline CDR1 SGHRS, CDR2 YFSETQ. The CDR3 spells CASSFLGRTGDNSIYEQYF. CDR3 sequence (DNA): TGCGCCAGCAGCTTCCTGGGTAGGACAGGGGATAATTCTATATACGAGCAGTACTTC. Variable domain in full (rest from reference TRBV5-1 and TRBJ2-7): KAGVTQTPRYLIKTRGQQVTLSCSPISGHRSVSWYQQTPGQGLQFLFEYFSETQRNKGNFPGRFSGRQFSNSRSEMNVSTLELGDSALYLCASSFLGRTGDNSIYEQYFGPGTRLTVT.